The sequence of this T cell receptor beta chain was determined in a study of blood T cell repertoires in COVID-19 (dated by TCRdb to 2019 to 2021). As for the study more broadly: Collaborator samples came from the United States, Italy and Spain and covered acute and convalescent phases of COVID-19. Where HLA class I and class II types were available, the types were taken from metadata supplied by the sample provider, not from assay-based typing. The repertoires were made available in a free public database intended to serve as a resource for research on the immune response to SARS-CoV-2. The sample metadata nearly always contained a de-identified subject ID, COVID-19 status, age in years and sex. Subjects who had been exposed to COVID-19, were actively infected with it, or had recovered from it provided the deeply sampled blood TCRbeta repertoires that made up the dataset. The samples were drawn from the first 160 participants of the ongoing ImmuneRACE study and from under 1,500 subjects provided by 6 global collaborators. The material from the prospective study consisted of cDNA or gDNA derived from T cells, B-cell-depleted T cells, or PBMCs.

At one collaborating source in Seattle, patients were enrolled during active infection and were followed longitudinally through the course of disease. The collaborating institutions used their own protocols to collect whole blood in K2EDTA tubes. For TCRbeta analysis, collaborators shipped samples as frozen whole blood, isolated PBMCs, or DNA extracted from either of those sample types. The germline V gene gives CDR1 as SGHTA and CDR2 as FQGNSA. Including cysteine and phenylalanine, the CDR3 has 16 amino acids. Only CDR3 DNA is held: 48 bases, read in frame from base 1. At the junction V is shortened by 1 base and J by 2 bases, with 15 bases in between. What the study reported, not specific to this receptor: How much clinical and demographic metadata was included differed by source and by participant, and the metadata was provided uncurated.

TCRbeta CDR3 regions were amplified from genomic DNA using the immunoSEQ Assay, a bias-controlled multiplex PCR. As for how the authors treated the data: The number of nucleated cells in each sample was estimated from the amplification of reference gene primers within the assay. To quantify the absolute abundance of each unique TCRbeta CDR3 rearrangement, sequence reads were collapsed and filtered. For each sample, productive Simpson clonality was calculated as the square root of Simpson's diversity index over productive rearrangements. Sourced from immuneACCESS, this table was stored by TCRdb with only in-frame sequences that have V and J called. A share of the clones is absent; for the studies checked, an unresolved V gene accounts for under half, and the remainder has no known explanation. V, J and clone size derive from that table, while D and trimming were established from the DNA sequence. The sample table contains tens of thousands of clones; only one count was recorded for 83% of them. 6.5% to 7.5% of the sample goes to the ten largest clones.

Concerning this clone itself: Its antigen is currently not known. Within one base of it there is no much larger clone, and no base qualities were kept.

The V and J segments used are TRBV7-2 and TRBJ2-7; D gene: possibly TRBD2, on 6 matching bases. The sequenced sample consisted of peripheral blood. The sequence came from a man in his thirties or forties with COVID-19, enrolled during active disease. The nucleotide sequence reads as follows: TGTGCCAGCAGCTTAGGTTCCGGGGGATTAGCCTACGAGCAGTACTTC. It specifies CASSLGSGGLAYEQYF.